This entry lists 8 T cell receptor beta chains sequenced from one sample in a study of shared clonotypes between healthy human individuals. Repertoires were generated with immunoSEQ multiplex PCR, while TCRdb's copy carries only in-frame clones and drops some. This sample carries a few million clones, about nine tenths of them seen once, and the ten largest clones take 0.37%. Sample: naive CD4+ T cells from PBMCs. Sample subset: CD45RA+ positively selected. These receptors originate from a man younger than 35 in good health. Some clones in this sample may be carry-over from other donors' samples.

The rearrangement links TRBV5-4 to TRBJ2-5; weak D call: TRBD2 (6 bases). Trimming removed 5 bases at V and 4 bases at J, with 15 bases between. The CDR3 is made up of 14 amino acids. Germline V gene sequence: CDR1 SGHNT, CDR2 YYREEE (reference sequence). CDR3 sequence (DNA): TGTGCCAGCAGACGGGGGACCGAACTAGAGACCCAGTACTTC. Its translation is CASRRGTELETQYF.

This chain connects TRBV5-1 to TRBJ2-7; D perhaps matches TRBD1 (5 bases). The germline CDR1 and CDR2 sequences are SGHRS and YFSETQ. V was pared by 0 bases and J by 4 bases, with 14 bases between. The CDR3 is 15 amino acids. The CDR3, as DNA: TGCGCCAGCAGCTTGGGAGGTGCAGGGTGGTACGAGCAGTACTTC. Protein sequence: CASSLGGAGWYEQYF.

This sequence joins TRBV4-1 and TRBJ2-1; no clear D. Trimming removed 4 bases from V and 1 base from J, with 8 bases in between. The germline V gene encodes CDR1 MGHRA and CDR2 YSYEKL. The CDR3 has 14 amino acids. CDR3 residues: CASSRLKSYNEQFF. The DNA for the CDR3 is TGCGCCAGCAGCCGCCTAAAATCCTACAATGAGCAGTTCTTC.

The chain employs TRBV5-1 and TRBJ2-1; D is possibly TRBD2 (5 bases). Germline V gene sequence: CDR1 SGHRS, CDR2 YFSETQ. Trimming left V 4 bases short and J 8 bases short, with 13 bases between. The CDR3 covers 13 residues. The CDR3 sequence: CASSIPGNHEQFF. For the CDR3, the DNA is TGCGCCAGCAGCATCCCCGGGAACCATGAGCAGTTCTTC.

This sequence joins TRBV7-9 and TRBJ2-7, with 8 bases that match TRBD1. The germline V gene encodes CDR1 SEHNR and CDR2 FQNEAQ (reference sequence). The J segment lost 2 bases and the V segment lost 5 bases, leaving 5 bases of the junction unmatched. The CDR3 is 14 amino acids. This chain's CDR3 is CASSPRDRTYEQYF. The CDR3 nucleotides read TGTGCCAGCAGCCCCCGGGACAGGACCTACGAGCAGTACTTC.

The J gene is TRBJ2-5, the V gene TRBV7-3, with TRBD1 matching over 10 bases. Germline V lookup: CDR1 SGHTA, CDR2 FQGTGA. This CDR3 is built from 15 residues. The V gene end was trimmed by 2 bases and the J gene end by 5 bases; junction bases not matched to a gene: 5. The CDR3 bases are TGTGCCAGCAGCTTAGGGGACAGGGGTGGGGAGACCCAGTACTTC. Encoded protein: CASSLGDRGGETQYF.

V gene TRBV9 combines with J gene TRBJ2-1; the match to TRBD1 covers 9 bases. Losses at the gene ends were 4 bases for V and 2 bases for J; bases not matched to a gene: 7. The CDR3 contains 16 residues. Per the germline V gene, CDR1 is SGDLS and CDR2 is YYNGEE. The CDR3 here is CASSPPGTGPYNEQFF. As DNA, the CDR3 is TGTGCCAGCAGCCCCCCCGGGACAGGGCCCTACAATGAGCAGTTCTTC.

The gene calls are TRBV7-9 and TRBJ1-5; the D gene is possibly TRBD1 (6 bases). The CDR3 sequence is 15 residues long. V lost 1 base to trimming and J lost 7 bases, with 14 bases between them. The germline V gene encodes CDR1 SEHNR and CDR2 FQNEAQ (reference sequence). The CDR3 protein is CASSLEGGHGQPQHF. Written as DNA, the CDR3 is TGTGCCAGCAGCTTAGAGGGGGGGCATGGACAGCCCCAGCATTTT.